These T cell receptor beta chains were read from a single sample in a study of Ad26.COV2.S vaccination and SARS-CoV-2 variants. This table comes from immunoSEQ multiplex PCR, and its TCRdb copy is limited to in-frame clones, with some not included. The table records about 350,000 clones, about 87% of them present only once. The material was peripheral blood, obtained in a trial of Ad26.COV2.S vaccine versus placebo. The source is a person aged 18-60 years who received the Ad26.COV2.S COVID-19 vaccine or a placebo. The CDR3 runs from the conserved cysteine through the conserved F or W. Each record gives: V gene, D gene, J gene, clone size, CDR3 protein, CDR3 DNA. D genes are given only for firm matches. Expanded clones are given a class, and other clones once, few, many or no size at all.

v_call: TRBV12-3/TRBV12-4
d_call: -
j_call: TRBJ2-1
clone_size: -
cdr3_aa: CASSLFGSGEQFF
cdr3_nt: TGTGCCAGCAGTTTATTTGGGTCGGGTGAGCAGTTCTTC

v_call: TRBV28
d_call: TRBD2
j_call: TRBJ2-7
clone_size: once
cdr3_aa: CASSLRASGSSYEQYF
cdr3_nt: TGTGCCAGCAGTTTGCGGGCTAGCGGGAGCTCCTACGAGCAGTACTTC

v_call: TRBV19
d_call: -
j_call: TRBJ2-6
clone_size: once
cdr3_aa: CASSILRHYSGANVLTF
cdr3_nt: TGTGCCAGTAGTATCTTGAGACATTACTCTGGGGCCAACGTCCTGACTTTC

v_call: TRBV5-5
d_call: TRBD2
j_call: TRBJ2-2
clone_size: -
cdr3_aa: CASSSGLAGTGELFF
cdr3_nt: TGTGCCAGCAGCTCGGGACTAGCGGGCACCGGGGAGCTGTTTTTT

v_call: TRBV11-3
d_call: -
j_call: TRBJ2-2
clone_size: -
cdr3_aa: CASSPFRTKTGELFF
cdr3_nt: TGTGCCAGCAGCCCTTTCAGAACTAAGACCGGGGAGCTGTTTTTT

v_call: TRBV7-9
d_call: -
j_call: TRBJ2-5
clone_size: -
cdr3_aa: CASSLARAQETQYF
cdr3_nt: TGTGCCAGCAGCTTAGCGCGGGCCCAAGAGACCCAGTACTTC

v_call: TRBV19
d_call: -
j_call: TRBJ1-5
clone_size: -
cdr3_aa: CASWPGQGGNQPQHF
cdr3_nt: TGTGCCAGCTGGCCGGGGCAGGGAGGCAATCAGCCCCAGCATTTT

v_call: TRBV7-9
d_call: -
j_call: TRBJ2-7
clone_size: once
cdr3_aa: CASSSTDEQYF
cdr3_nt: TGTGCCAGCAGCTCCACCGACGAGCAGTACTTC

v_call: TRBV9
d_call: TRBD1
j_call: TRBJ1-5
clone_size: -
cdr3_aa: CASSATTGTGGNQPQHF
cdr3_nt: TGTGCCAGCAGCGCTACAACCGGGACAGGGGGTAATCAGCCCCAGCATTTT

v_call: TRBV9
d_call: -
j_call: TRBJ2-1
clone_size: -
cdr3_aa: CASSKRQVPSEQFF
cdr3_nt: TGTGCCAGCAGCAAAAGACAGGTTCCTAGTGAGCAGTTCTTC

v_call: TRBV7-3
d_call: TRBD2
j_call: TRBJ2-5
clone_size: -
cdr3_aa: CASSDGLAGGQETQYF
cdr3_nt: TGTGCCAGCAGCGATGGACTAGCGGGAGGGCAAGAGACCCAGTACTTC